This T cell receptor (beta chain) stems from a study of T cell repertoires in cytomegalovirus infection. Turning to the study itself: Public TCR beta signature analysis indicated the presence of both CMV infection and matching HLA type.

This clonotype was observed at least ten times. The antigen is unknown. Per germline, CDR1 SGHTA and CDR2 FQGNSA. The CDR3 runs 16 residues. Deletions cut 5 bases from V and 0 bases from J, with 11 bases between. Points from the study as a whole: Ex vivo, HLA-C-restricted CMV-specific TCR beta clonotypes prevailed over the rest of the response.

In TCRdb, the reads were re-called with MiXCR into one record per CDR3 protein. Of about 310,000 distinct CDR3 sequences in the sample, roughly 16% were seen once. The receptor was isolated from a human donor in good health (CMV status not recorded). Some clones in this sample may be carry-over from other donors' samples. The sequenced sample was PBMCs. The V and J genes are TRBV7-2 and TRBJ2-6; D remains unclear. The CDR3 region has the DNA TGTGCCAGCAGCATACTGGTCGGCTCTGGGGCCAACGTCCTGACTTTC. It encodes CASSILVGSGANVLTF. Drawing the rest from reference TRBV7-2 and TRBJ2-6, the complete variable domain is GAGVSQSPSNKVTEKGKDVELRCDPISGHTALYWYRQSLGQGLEFLIYFQGNSAPDKSGLPSDRFSAERTGGSVSTLTIQRTQQEDSAVYLCASSILVGSGANVLTFGAGSRLTVL.